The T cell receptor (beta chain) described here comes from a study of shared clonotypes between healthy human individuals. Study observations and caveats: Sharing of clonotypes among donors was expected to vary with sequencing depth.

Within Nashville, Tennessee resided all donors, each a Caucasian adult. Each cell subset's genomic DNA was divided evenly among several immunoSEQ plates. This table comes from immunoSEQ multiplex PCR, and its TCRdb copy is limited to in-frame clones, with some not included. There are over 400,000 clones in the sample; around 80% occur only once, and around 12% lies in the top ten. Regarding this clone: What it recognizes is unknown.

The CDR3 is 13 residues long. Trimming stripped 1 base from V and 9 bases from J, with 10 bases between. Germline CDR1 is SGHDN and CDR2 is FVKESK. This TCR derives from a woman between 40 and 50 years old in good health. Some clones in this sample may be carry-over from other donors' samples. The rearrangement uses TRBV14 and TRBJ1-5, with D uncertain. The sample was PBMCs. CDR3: CASSQGGDLPQHF. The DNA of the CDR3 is TGTGCCAGCAGCCAAGGTGGGGATTTGCCCCAGCATTTT.